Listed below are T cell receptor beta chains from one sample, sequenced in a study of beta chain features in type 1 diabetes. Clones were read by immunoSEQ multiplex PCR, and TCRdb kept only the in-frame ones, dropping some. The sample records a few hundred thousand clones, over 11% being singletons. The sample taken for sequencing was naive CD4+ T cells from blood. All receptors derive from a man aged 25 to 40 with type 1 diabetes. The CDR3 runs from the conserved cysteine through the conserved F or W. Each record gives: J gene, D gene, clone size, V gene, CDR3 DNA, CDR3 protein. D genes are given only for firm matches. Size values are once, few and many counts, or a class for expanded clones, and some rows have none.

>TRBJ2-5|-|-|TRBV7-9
TGTGCCAGCAGCCTACCAGACTGGAAAGAGACCCAGTACTTC
CASSLPDWKETQYF
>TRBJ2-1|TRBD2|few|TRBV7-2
TGTGCCAGCAGCAAAGGACTAGCGGAGTACAATGAGCAGTTCTTC
CASSKGLAEYNEQFF
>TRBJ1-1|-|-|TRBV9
TGTGCCAGCAGCCTTCACATGAACACTGAAGCTTTCTTT
CASSLHMNTEAFF
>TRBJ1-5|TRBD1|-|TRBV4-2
TGTGCCAGCAGCCGATTGACAGGGGGGGGCAATCAGCCCCAGCATTTT
CASSRLTGGGNQPQHF
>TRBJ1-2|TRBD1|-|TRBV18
TGTGCCAGCTCCCCCTCCGGGACAGTCTATGGCTACACCTTC
CASSPSGTVYGYTF
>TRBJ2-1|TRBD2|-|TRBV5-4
TGTGCCAGCAGCTCGCTTGGGACTAGCGGGGGCTCGGATGAGCAGTTCTTC
CASSSLGTSGGSDEQFF
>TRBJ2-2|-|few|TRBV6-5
TGTGCCAGCAGTGCCAGGGGTGGCGGGGAGCTGTTTTTT
CASSARGGGELFF
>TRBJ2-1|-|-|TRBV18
TGTGCCAGCTCCCCTGGGACACATGATGAGCAGTTCTTC
CASSPGTHDEQFF
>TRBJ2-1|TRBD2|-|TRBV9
TGTGCCAGCGGGGCAGCGGGAAATGAGCAGTTCTTC
CASGAAGNEQFF
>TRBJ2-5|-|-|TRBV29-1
TGCAGCGCTAAACGCGGGGTAGTAGAGACCCAGTACTTC
CSAKRGVVETQYF
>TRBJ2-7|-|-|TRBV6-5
TGTGCCAGCAGTCGATCGACTGGAGCCTACGAGCAGTACTTC
CASSRSTGAYEQYF
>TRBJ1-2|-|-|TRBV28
TGTGCCAGCAGTTTACCTGGACAGCACCTCTATGGCTACACCTTC
CASSLPGQHLYGYTF
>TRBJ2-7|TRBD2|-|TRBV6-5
TGTGCCAGCGGGGGTGCGGGAGTATTCTACGAGCAGTACTTC
CASGGAGVFYEQYF
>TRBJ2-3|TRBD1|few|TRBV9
TGTGCCAGCAGCGAGAGGACAGGGGGCACAGATACGCAGTATTTT
CASSERTGGTDTQYF
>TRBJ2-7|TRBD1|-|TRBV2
TGTGCCAGCAGCTGGACAGGGGGGTACGAGCAGTACTTC
CASSWTGGYEQYF
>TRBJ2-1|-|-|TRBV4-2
TGTGCCAGCAGCCGTTCTTACAATGAGCAGTTCTTC
CASSRSYNEQFF
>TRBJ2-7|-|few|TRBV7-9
TGTGCCAGCAGCTTAGCAGACTACGAGCAGTACTTC
CASSLADYEQYF
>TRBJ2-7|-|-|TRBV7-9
TGTGCCAGCAGCTTAGCCGGGGATCTATCCTACGAGCAGTACTTC
CASSLAGDLSYEQYF
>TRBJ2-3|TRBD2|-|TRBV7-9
TGTGCCAGCAGCCCTGAGCGGGAGGGAAGCACAGATACGCAGTATTTT
CASSPEREGSTDTQYF
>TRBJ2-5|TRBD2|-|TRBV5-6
TGTGCCAGCAGCTTCCTAGCGGCCCAAGAGACCCAGTACTTC
CASSFLAAQETQYF
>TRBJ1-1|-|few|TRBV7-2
TGTGCCAGCAGCGGACGCAGGGTCAACACTGAAGCTTTCTTT
CASSGRRVNTEAFF
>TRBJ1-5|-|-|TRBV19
TGTGCCAGTAGTATAGTAAGGGGGAGCCATTATCAGCCCCAGCATTTT
CASSIVRGSHYQPQHF
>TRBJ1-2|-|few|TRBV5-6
TGTGCCAGCAGCGGCGGGCGCCATGGCTACACCTTC
CASSGGRHGYTF
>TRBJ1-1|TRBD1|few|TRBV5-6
TGTGCCAGCAGCTTGTTGGGACAGAATGAAGCTTTCTTT
CASSLLGQNEAFF
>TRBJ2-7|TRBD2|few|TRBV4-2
TGTGCCAGCAGCCAAGAGGTCCAACTAGCGGGAGCAAAGCACGAGCAGTACTTC
CASSQEVQLAGAKHEQYF
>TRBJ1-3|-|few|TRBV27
TGTGCCAGCAGTTTAGATGGACTCTCTGGAAACACCATATATTTT
CASSLDGLSGNTIYF
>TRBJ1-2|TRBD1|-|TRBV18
TGTGCCAGCTCACCCCTGACAGGGACCGGTGGCTACACCTTC
CASSPLTGTGGYTF
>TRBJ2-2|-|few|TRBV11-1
TGTGCCAGCAGCTTAGGGGTAGCGGCGAACACCGGGGAGCTGTTTTTT
CASSLGVAANTGELFF
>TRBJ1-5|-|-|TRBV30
TGTGCCTGGAGTGTCGGCGGGGGCGGCAATCAGCCCCAGCATTTT
CAWSVGGGGNQPQHF
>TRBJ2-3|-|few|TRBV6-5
TGTGCCAGCAGAGCTACCCACGGAGATACGCAGTATTTT
CASRATHGDTQYF
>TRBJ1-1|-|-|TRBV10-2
TGCGCCAGCAGTCTGAGGGCGAACACTGAAGCTTTCTTT
CASSLRANTEAFF
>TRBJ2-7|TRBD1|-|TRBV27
TGTGCCAGCAGTCCGGAGACAGGGTCCTCCTACGAGCAGTACTTC
CASSPETGSSYEQYF
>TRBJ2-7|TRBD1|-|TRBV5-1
TGCGCCAGCAGCTTTGGACAGGACCAGTACTTC
CASSFGQDQYF
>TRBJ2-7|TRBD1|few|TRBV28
TGTGCCAGCAGACAGGGGCCCCTCGAGCAGTACTTC
CASRQGPLEQYF
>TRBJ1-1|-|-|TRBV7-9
TGTGCCAGCCAACGGTACACTGAAGCTTTCTTT
CASQRYTEAFF
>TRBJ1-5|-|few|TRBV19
TGTGCCAGTAGTATTCAGCAGGGTACTATGCCCCAGCATTTT
CASSIQQGTMPQHF
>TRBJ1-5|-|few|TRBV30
TGTGCCTGGAGCGGGACATCAAGCAATCAGCCCCAGCATTTT
CAWSGTSSNQPQHF
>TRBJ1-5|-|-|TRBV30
-
CAWSTSGGGPQHF
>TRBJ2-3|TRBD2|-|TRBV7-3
TGTGCCAGCAGCTTAGGGACTAGCAGAAGCACAGATACGCAGTATTTT
CASSLGTSRSTDTQYF
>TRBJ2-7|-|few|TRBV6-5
TGTGCCACCCTTAGTGCATACGAGCAGTACTTC
CATLSAYEQYF
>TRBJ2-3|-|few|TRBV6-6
TGTGCCAGCAGGGGGGGTAGAAGCACAGATACGCAGTATTTT
CASRGGRSTDTQYF
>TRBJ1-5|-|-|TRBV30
TGTGCCTGGACGGACAGTCCTAATCAGCCCCAGCATTTT
CAWTDSPNQPQHF
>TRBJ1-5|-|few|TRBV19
TGTGCCAGTAGTATTTACGGGTATAGCAATCAGCCCCAGCATTTT
CASSIYGYSNQPQHF
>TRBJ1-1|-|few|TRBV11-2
TGTGCCAGCAGCTTAGGGCAGGGTCTCGGAGCTTTCTTT
CASSLGQGLGAFF
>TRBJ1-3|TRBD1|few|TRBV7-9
TGTGCCAGCAGTACAGGGGGCTCTGGAAACACCATATATTTT
CASSTGGSGNTIYF
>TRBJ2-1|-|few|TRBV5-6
TGTGCCAGCACTCGGGGTATTTCCTACAATGAGCAGTTCTTC
CASTRGISYNEQFF